This T cell receptor beta chain appears in the sequencing data of a study of T cell repertoires in cytomegalovirus infection. Study in general: Public TCR beta signatures indicated both CMV infection and matching HLA type. General observations from the study: Summed frequency of public TCR beta families distinguished CMV carriers with the relevant HLA.

Via MiXCR, TCRdb re-called the reads, giving one row per CDR3 protein. Altogether around 530,000 distinct CDR3 sequences are present, more than 25% being singletons, with the ten largest covering roughly 13%. This clonotype has more than one count but fewer than ten. Its specificity is unknown. CDR3 size: 16 residues. From germline, CDR1 is LNHNV and CDR2 YYDKDF (reference sequence). After removal of 3 bases from V and 6 bases from J, the junction contained 9 bases not matched to a gene. Sequencing was performed on PBMCs. The V call is TRBV15, the J call TRBJ2-3; TRBD2 matches at 10 bases. This receptor was obtained from a human donor in good health (CMV status not recorded). Some clones in this sample may be carry-over from other donors' samples. CDR3 DNA sequence: TGTGCCACCAGCAGCCCTCTAGCGGGAGTCACTGATACGCAGTATTTT. Protein product: CATSSPLAGVTDTQYF.